The 9 T cell receptor beta chains below were found in one sample sequenced in a study of shared clonotypes between healthy human individuals. Generated by immunoSEQ multiplex PCR, the TCRdb table keeps only in-frame clones and is missing some. This table has about 1.5 million clones, around 98% appearing once. Sequencing input: naive CD4+ T cells sorted from blood. Subset described: CD45RA+ positively selected. Receptor source: a man aged 30-40 years in good health.

The rearrangement uses TRBV19 and TRBJ1-1; tentative D call: TRBD1 (5 bases). Trimming pared 3 bases from V and 0 bases from J, leaving 11 bases between. CDR3 length equals 15 residues. Per the germline V gene, CDR1 is LNHDA and CDR2 is SQIVND (reference sequence). The CDR3 loop reads CASSMWGSLNTEAFF. In DNA, the CDR3 is TGTGCCAGTAGTATGTGGGGCAGTCTGAACACTGAAGCTTTCTTT.

The chain couples TRBV30 to TRBJ1-1, with 9 bases lining up with TRBD1. The CDR3 is made up of 16 amino acids. The ends lost 3 bases at V and 6 bases at J; junction bases unmatched: 14. Germline loops: CDR1 GTSNPN, CDR2 SVGIG (reference sequence). The CDR3 loop reads CAWSGQGPRSIAEAFF. The CDR3 region has the DNA TGTGCCTGGAGCGGACAGGGGCCGCGCTCCATCGCTGAAGCTTTCTTT.

The V and J genes are TRBV28 and TRBJ2-7, with D perhaps matching TRBD2 (6 bases). CDR3 length: 18 residues. Germline V gene sequence: CDR1 MDHEN, CDR2 SYDVKM. V gave up 6 bases and J gave up 2 bases, with 26 bases separating them. For the CDR3, the DNA is TGTGCCAGCAGCAAACTAGCCCTCTGGCGTGACCGAACCTACGAGCAGTACTTC. Its protein product is CASSKLALWRDRTYEQYF.

This sequence joins TRBV4-3 and TRBJ1-2; D perhaps matches TRBD1 (5 bases). Trimming removed 0 bases from V and 4 bases from J, with 12 bases in between. The CDR3 consists of 15 residues. The germline CDR1 and CDR2 sequences are LGHNA and YSLEER. The DNA for the CDR3 is TGCGCCAGCAGCCAAGAAGGGGAGGGAGGCTATGGCTACACCTTC. It codes for CASSQEGEGGYGYTF.

Regarding this clone: Other nucleotide sequences in the sample specify the same CDR3. This chain connects TRBV5-4 to TRBJ2-6; no definite D call. Trimming took off 4 bases at V and 2 bases at J, with 4 bases between the two ends. This CDR3 region has 13 residues. Per the germline V gene, CDR1 is SGHNT and CDR2 is YYREEE (reference sequence). CDR3 protein: CASSTTGANVLTF. In nucleotides, the CDR3 is TGTGCCAGCAGCACCACTGGGGCCAACGTCCTGACTTTC.

The rearrangement links TRBV7-3 to TRBJ2-5; 12 bases fit TRBD2. Per the germline V gene, CDR1 is SGHTA and CDR2 is FQGTGA. After removal of 5 bases from V and 5 bases from J, the junction contained 3 bases not matched to a gene. This CDR3 region has 14 residues. The chain's CDR3 is CASSRLAGDETQYF. Here the CDR3 DNA reads TGTGCCAGCAGCCGACTAGCGGGAGACGAGACCCAGTACTTC.

This chain links TRBV2 with TRBJ1-5; the D is unclear. This CDR3 contains 12 residues. Deletions cut 1 base from V and 6 bases from J, with 4 bases between. The germline V gene has CDR1 SNHLY and CDR2 FYNNEI. The CDR3 sequence: CASSEGIQPQHF. CDR3 nucleotide sequence: TGTGCCAGCAGTGAAGGGATTCAGCCCCAGCATTTT.

The J gene is TRBJ2-5, the V gene TRBV2; no reliable D call. Trimming stripped 5 bases from V and 0 bases from J, with 10 bases between. Germline CDR1 and CDR2: SNHLY and FYNNEI. This CDR3 comprises 14 residues. CDR3 sequence: CASSRVPNQETQYF. For the CDR3, the DNA is TGTGCCAGCAGTCGAGTCCCCAACCAAGAGACCCAGTACTTC.

This chain links TRBV9 with TRBJ2-1; weak D call: TRBD2 (6 bases). Germline V CDR1 and CDR2: SGDLS, YYNGEE. The CDR3 is 19 residues long. V lost 0 bases and J lost 5, with 24 bases in between. This CDR3 reads CASSVAFGGAPLKNNEQFF. The CDR3 coding sequence is TGTGCCAGCAGCGTAGCCTTTGGAGGGGCCCCCCTCAAGAACAATGAGCAGTTCTTC. The whole variable domain, filled in from reference TRBV9 and TRBJ2-1, reads DSGVTQTPKHLITATGQRVTLRCSPRSGDLSVYWYQQSLDQGLQFLIQYYNGEERAKGNILERFSAQQFPDLHSELNLSSLELGDSALYFCASSVAFGGAPLKNNEQFFGPGTRLTVL.